The 23 T cell receptor beta chains reported below all come from one sample, sequenced in a study of Ad26.COV2.S vaccination and SARS-CoV-2 variants. The treatment: approximately 18 received Ad26.COV2.S at low or high dose, single or two shots; roughly 5 received placebo; per-sample allocation not given. Sampling took place 63 days after the first vaccine or placebo injection. This table comes from immunoSEQ multiplex PCR, and its TCRdb copy is limited to in-frame clones, with some not included. The repertoire consists of 380,000 or so clones, with roughly 91% occurring once and the leading ten covering approximately 5%. Source: peripheral blood, taken in a trial of Ad26.COV2.S vaccine versus placebo. The source is a person between 18 and 65 years old who received the Ad26.COV2.S COVID-19 vaccine or a placebo.

The chain is built from TRBV7-9 and TRBJ2-2; 7 nucleotides agree with TRBD2. Germline lookup yields CDR1 SEHNR and CDR2 FQNEAQ (reference sequence). V was clipped by 5 bases and J by 1 base; unmatched bases: 4. This CDR3 contains 15 residues. The CDR3 here is CASSGGLVNTGELFF. Here the CDR3 DNA reads TGTGCCAGCAGCGGTGGACTAGTGAACACCGGGGAGCTGTTTTTT. Full variable domain (rest looked up from reference TRBV7-9 and TRBJ2-2): DTGVSQNPRHKITKRGQNVTFRCDPISEHNRLYWYRQTLGQGPEFLTYFQNEAQLEKSRLLSDRFSAERPKGSFSTLEIQRTEQGDSAMYLCASSGGLVNTGELFFGEGSRLTVL.

This clone has more than one count but fewer than ten. This chain uses TRBV7-3 with TRBJ1-1; TRBD1 agrees at 7 bases. The length of the CDR3 is 12 residues. From germline, CDR1 is SGHTA and CDR2 FQGTGA. Trimming removed 4 bases from V and 8 bases from J; junction bases left unmatched: 4. The CDR3 spells CASSSWTGEAFF. CDR3 coding DNA: TGTGCCAGCAGCTCCTGGACAGGCGAAGCTTTCTTT.

The table lists this clone with a count of one. The chain joins TRBV19 to TRBJ1-5; 8 bases map to TRBD1. CDR3 length equals 16 residues. The junction had 6 bases not matched to a gene; V was cut back by 4 bases and J by 1 base. The germline V gene has CDR1 LNHDA and CDR2 SQIVND (reference sequence). The DNA for the CDR3 is TGTGCCAGTAGTACCTCCGACAGGGGAAGCAATCAGCCCCAGCATTTT. The encoded protein is CASSTSDRGSNQPQHF.

This clone was recorded a few times. V gene TRBV6-1 combines with J gene TRBJ1-1, with no clear D. Germline V gives CDR1 MNHNS, CDR2 SASEGT. The CDR3 length is 13 residues. The V end lost 2 bases, the J end lost 1 base, and 5 bases lay between the germline ends. CDR3 loop: CASSERQNTEAFF. Here the CDR3 DNA reads TGTGCCAGCAGTGAACGACAGAACACTGAAGCTTTCTTT.

The CDR3 loop is CASSLIRETQYF. CDR3 DNA: TGTGCCAGCAGCCTTATAAGAGAGACCCAGTACTTC. The gene calls are TRBV28 and TRBJ2-5, with D unresolved. Germline CDR1 reads MDHEN; CDR2 reads SYDVKM. V was shortened by 6 bases and J by 4 bases, with 9 bases between the two germline ends. The CDR3 has 12 amino acids.

This clone was counted a single time. This chain links TRBV6-5 with TRBJ2-1; TRBD2 agrees at 13 bases. V was pared by 5 bases and J by 6 bases, with 4 bases of the junction left unmatched. Germline CDR1 and CDR2: MNHEY and SVGAGI. This CDR3 comprises 15 residues. The CDR3 bases are TGTGCCAGCAGTACGGGACTAGCGGGGATCAATGAGCAGTTCTTC. As protein: CASSTGLAGINEQFF.

V gene TRBV2 combines with J gene TRBJ1-3, with D unresolved. The germline V and J ends were trimmed by 4 bases and 1 base, with 5 bases remaining between them. Germline assignment: CDR1 SNHLY and CDR2 FYNNEI. The CDR3 is 13 residues long. As DNA, the CDR3 is TGTGCCAGCAGTGTAACATCTGGAAACACCATATATTTT. Its translation: CASSVTSGNTIYF. Full variable domain (missing parts from reference TRBV2 and TRBJ1-3): EPEVTQTPSHQVTQMGQEVILRCVPISNHLYFYWYRQILGQKVEFLVSFYNNEISEKSEIFDDQFSVERPDGSNFTLKIRSTKLEDSAMYFCASSVTSGNTIYFGEGSWLTVV.

The chain links TRBV18 to TRBJ2-5; 12 bases align to TRBD2. The CDR3 sequence is 16 residues long. V lost 3 bases to trimming and J lost 4 bases; unmatched junction nucleotides: 6. Germline-derived CDR1 and CDR2 are KGHSH and LQKENI. This CDR3 reads CASSPTSGGKGETQYF. The CDR3 DNA follows: TGTGCCAGCTCACCGACTAGCGGGGGAAAAGGAGAGACCCAGTACTTC.

The chain couples TRBV18 to TRBJ2-4; no clear D gene. Trimming cost V 5 bases and J 0 bases, with 8 bases left between them. The CDR3 sequence is 14 residues long. Per germline, CDR1 KGHSH and CDR2 LQKENI. The CDR3 is CASSGEVAKNIQYF. The CDR3 DNA reads as TGTGCCAGCTCAGGAGAGGTAGCCAAAAACATTCAGTACTTC.

The V and J genes are TRBV6-5 and TRBJ1-1; no clear D. CDR1 is MNHEY, CDR2 SVGAGI, per germline. The CDR3 totals 15 residues. Trimming cost V 0 bases and J 5 bases, with 13 bases left between them. This chain's CDR3 is CASSYSRRASTEAFF. The CDR3 nucleotides read TGTGCCAGCAGTTACTCGAGGAGGGCTAGTACTGAAGCTTTCTTT.

The chain has TRBV4-2 and TRBJ2-3; 8 positions agree with TRBD2. Germline CDR1 LGHNA, CDR2 YNFKEQ. The CDR3 spans 16 residues. Trimming removed 4 bases from V and 1 base from J; junction bases left unmatched: 7. The CDR3 loop is CASSPTFSGGTDTQYF. CDR3 bases: TGTGCCAGCAGCCCCACCTTTAGCGGGGGCACAGATACGCAGTATTTT.

This clone was recorded once. The rearrangement links TRBV29-1 to TRBJ2-3, with D possibly TRBD2 on 6 matching bases. Germline V gene lookup returns CDR1 SQVTM and CDR2 ANQGSEA. The CDR3 has 13 residues. Trimming removed 4 bases at V and 1 base at J, with 9 bases between. This CDR3 is CSVGGVGTDTQYF. DNA for the CDR3: TGCAGCGTTGGGGGGGTAGGCACAGATACGCAGTATTTT.

The V call is TRBV11-3, the J call TRBJ2-2; 8 bases align to TRBD1. The V segment lost 2 bases and the J segment 1 base; nucleotides outside the gene matches: 6. CDR3 length: 17 amino acids. Germline V lookup: CDR1 SGHNT, CDR2 YENEEA. As DNA, the CDR3 is TGTGCCAGCAGCTTAAGCATGGACAGGGTGAACACCGGGGAGCTGTTTTTT. It specifies CASSLSMDRVNTGELFF.

The rearrangement joins TRBV7-9 to TRBJ2-7, with 8 nucleotides matching TRBD2. The CDR3 is 14 residues long. CDR1 SEHNR and CDR2 FQNEAQ come from the germline V gene (reference sequence). V dropped 6 bases and J dropped 4; count of bases not matched to a gene: 8. Here the CDR3 reads CASSEAGAPYEQYF. In DNA form, the CDR3 reads TGTGCCAGCAGTGAAGCGGGGGCCCCTTACGAGCAGTACTTC.

The V call is TRBV19, the J call TRBJ2-2; TRBD1 matches at 9 bases. This CDR3 region has 14 residues. Germline CDR1 LNHDA, CDR2 SQIVND (reference sequence). V trimming: 10 bases; J trimming: 5 bases; junction bases outside the gene matches: 8. The CDR3: CATNRGLGTGELFF. Written as DNA, the CDR3 is TGTGCCACCAACAGGGGGCTCGGTACCGGGGAGCTGTTTTTT.

V gene TRBV28 combines with J gene TRBJ2-5; 7 bases match TRBD2. V dropped 4 bases and J dropped 5; count of bases not matched to a gene: 10. CDR1 MDHEN and CDR2 SYDVKM come from the germline V gene. CDR3 length equals 15 residues. DNA of the CDR3: TGTGCCAGCAGTTCGCCGACTAGCCGGACGGAGACCCAGTACTTC. Its protein is CASSSPTSRTETQYF.

CDR3 sequence (DNA): TGTGCCTGGAGTGTAGATCCTTTGGGGCAGTACTTC. Its protein is CAWSVDPLGQYF. The rearrangement uses TRBV30 and TRBJ2-7, with unresolved D. The germline V and J ends were trimmed by 0 bases and 9 bases, with 12 bases remaining between them. The CDR3 length is 12 residues. The germline CDR1 and CDR2 sequences are GTSNPN and SVGIG (reference sequence).

This clone was counted only a few times. This chain joins TRBV18 and TRBJ1-4, with D uncertain. CDR3 length: 15 residues. Trimming removed 3 bases at V and 7 bases at J, with 15 bases between. Per germline, CDR1 KGHSH and CDR2 LQKENI. For the CDR3, the DNA is TGTGCCAGCTCACCGGAAGCGGGGATTGGTGAAAAACTGTTTTTT. It codes for CASSPEAGIGEKLFF.

The chain joins TRBV19 to TRBJ2-2; 7 bases align to TRBD1. Germline trimming cut 7 bases from V and 3 bases from J; bases unmatched to any gene: 17. This CDR3 region has 18 residues. CDR1 and CDR2 from the germline V gene are LNHDA and SQIVND (reference sequence). The CDR3 sequence is CASKWGQTSSRDTGELFF. CDR3 nucleotides: TGTGCCAGTAAATGGGGACAGACCTCCTCGAGGGACACCGGGGAGCTGTTTTTT.

This clone was counted only a few times. The V call is TRBV15, the J call TRBJ1-5; D gene uncertain. The CDR3 covers 17 residues. Germline loops: CDR1 LNHNV, CDR2 YYDKDF (reference sequence). V was shortened by 0 bases and J by 5 bases, with 17 bases between the two germline ends. The CDR3 protein is CATSRDRLSYGDQPQHF. The CDR3 nucleotides are TGTGCCACCAGCAGAGATCGGTTAAGTTATGGAGATCAGCCCCAGCATTTT.

The chain links TRBV20-1 to TRBJ1-1; D might be TRBD1 (5 bases). CDR1 is DFQATT, CDR2 SNEGSKA, per germline (reference sequence). The CDR3 length is 11 residues. CDR3 nucleotides: TGCGGGGCGGGAATGAACACTGAAGCTTTCTTT. Translating it yields CGAGMNTEAFF.

This clone was counted once. This sequence joins TRBV2 and TRBJ2-7; 7 positions match TRBD1. The CDR3 length is 13 residues. The V segment lost 8 bases and the J segment 0 bases; nucleotides outside the gene matches: 4. Germline loops: CDR1 SNHLY, CDR2 FYNNEI. CDR3 sequence reads: CASGRDSSYEQYF. The CDR3 DNA sequence: TGTGCCAGCGGTAGGGACAGCTCCTACGAGCAGTACTTC.

This sequence joins TRBV6-2 or TRBV6-3 and TRBJ2-3; D unclear. Germline CDR1 reads MNHEY; CDR2 reads SVGEGT. The CDR3 has 14 amino acids. The V end was cut by 6 bases, the J end by 2 bases, with 12 bases between. The chain's CDR3 is CASSLDSFTDTQYF. In DNA, the CDR3 is TGTGCCAGCAGCCTCGACTCCTTCACAGATACGCAGTATTTT.